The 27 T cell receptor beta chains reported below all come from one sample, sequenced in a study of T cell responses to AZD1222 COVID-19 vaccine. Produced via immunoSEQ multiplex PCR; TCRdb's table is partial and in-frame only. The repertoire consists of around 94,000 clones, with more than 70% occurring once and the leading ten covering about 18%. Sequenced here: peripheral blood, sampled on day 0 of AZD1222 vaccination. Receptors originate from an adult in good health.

As DNA, the CDR3 is TGTGCCAGCAGTTACGGCAGGGGACCCTATGGCTACACCTTC. It translates to CASSYGRGPYGYTF. The chain employs TRBV6-2 or TRBV6-3 and TRBJ1-2; tentative D call: TRBD1 (6 bases). V gave up 2 bases and J gave up 4 bases, with 11 bases separating them. CDR1 and CDR2 (germline): MNHEY, SVGEGT. CDR3 length: 14 amino acids.

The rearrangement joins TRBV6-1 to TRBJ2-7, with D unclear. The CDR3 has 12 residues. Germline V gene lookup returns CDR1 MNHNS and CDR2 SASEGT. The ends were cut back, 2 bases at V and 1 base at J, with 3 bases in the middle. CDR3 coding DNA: TGTGCCAGCAGTGAATGGTCCTACGAGCAGTACGTC. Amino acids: CASSEWSYEQYV.

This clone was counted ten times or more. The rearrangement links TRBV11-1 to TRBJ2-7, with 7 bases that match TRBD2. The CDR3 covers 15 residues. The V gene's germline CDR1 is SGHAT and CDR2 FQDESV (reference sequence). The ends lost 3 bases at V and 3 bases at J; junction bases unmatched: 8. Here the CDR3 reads CASSFRREPLYEQYF. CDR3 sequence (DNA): TGTGCCAGCAGCTTCAGGCGGGAGCCTCTCTACGAGCAGTACTTC.

CDR3: CASSFLTSGSPNEQFF. The CDR3 nucleotides are TGTGCCAGCAGCTTTTTGACTAGCGGGAGCCCCAATGAGCAGTTCTTC. The chain combines TRBV7-8 with TRBJ2-1, with 12 bases matching TRBD2. The CDR3 extends over 16 amino acids. Germline-derived CDR1 and CDR2 are SGHVS and FQNEAQ. With 3 bases clipped from V and 6 bases from J, the junction kept 6 bases outside the gene matches.

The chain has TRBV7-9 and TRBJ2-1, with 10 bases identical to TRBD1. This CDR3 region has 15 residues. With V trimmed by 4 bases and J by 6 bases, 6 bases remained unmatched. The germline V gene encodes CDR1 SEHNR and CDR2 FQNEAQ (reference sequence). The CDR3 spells CASSSGQGISNEQFF. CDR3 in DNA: TGTGCCAGCAGCTCGGGACAGGGGATTAGCAATGAGCAGTTCTTC.

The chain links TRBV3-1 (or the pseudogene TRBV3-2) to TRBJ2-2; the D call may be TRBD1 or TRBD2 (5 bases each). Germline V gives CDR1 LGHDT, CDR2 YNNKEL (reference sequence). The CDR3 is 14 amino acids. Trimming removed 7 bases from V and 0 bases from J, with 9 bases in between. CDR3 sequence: CASTGTANTGELFF. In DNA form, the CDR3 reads TGTGCCAGCACGGGGACCGCGAACACCGGGGAGCTGTTTTTT.

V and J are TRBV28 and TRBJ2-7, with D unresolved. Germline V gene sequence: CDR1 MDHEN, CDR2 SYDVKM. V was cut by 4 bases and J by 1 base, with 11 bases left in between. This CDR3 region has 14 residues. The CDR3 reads CASSWIRASYEQYF. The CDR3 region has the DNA TGTGCCAGCAGTTGGATAAGGGCTTCCTACGAGCAGTACTTC. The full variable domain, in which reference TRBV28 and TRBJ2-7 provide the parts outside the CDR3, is DVKVTQSSRYLVKRTGEKVFLECVQDMDHENMFWYRQDPGLGLRLIYFSYDVKMKEKGDIPEGYSVSREKKERFSLILESASTNQTSMYLCASSWIRASYEQYFGPGTRLTVT.

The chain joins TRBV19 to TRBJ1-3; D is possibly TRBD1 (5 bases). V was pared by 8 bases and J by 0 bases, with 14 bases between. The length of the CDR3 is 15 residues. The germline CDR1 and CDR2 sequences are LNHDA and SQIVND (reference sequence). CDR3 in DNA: TGTGCCAGTCGACAGTTCGCCCACTCTGGAAACACCATATATTTT. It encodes CASRQFAHSGNTIYF.

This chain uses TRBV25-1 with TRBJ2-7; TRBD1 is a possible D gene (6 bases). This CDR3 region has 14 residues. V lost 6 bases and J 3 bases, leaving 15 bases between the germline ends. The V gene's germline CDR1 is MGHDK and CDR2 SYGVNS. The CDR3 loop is CASSNRDTNYEQYF. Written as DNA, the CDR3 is TGTGCCAGCAGCAACCGGGACACCAACTACGAGCAGTACTTC.

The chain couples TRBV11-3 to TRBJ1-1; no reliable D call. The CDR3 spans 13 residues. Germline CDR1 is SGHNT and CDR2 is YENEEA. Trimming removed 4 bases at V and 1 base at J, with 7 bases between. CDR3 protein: CASSSQENTEAFF. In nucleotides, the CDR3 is TGTGCCAGCAGCTCACAAGAGAACACTGAAGCTTTCTTT.

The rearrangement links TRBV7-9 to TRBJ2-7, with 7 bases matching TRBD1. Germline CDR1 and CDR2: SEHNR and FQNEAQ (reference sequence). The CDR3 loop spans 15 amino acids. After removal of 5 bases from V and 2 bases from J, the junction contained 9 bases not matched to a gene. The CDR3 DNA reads TGTGCCAGCAGCGCGTCCGGGACAGCTACCTACGAGCAGTACTTC. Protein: CASSASGTATYEQYF.

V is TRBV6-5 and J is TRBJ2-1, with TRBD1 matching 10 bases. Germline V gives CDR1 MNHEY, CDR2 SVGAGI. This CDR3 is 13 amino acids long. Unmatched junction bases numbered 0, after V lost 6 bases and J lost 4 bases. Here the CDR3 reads CASRGQGYNEQFF. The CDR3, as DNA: TGTGCCAGCAGGGGACAGGGGTACAATGAGCAGTTCTTC.

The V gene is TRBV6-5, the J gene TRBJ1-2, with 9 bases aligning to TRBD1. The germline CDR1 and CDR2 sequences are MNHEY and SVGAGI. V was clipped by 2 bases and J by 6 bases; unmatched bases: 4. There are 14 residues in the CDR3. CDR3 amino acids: CASSYGDRVHGYTF. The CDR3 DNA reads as TGTGCCAGCAGTTACGGGGACAGGGTTCATGGCTACACCTTC.

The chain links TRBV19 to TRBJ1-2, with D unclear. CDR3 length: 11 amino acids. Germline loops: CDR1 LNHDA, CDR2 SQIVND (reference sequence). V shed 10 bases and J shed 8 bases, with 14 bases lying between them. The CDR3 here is CATRLVGGYTF. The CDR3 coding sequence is TGTGCCACTCGGTTAGTGGGCGGCTACACCTTC.

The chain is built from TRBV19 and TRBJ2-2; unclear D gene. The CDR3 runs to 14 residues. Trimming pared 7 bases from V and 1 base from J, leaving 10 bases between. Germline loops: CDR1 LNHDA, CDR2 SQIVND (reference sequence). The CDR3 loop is CASIADVNTGELFF. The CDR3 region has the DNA TGTGCCAGTATTGCCGATGTGAACACCGGGGAGCTGTTTTTT.

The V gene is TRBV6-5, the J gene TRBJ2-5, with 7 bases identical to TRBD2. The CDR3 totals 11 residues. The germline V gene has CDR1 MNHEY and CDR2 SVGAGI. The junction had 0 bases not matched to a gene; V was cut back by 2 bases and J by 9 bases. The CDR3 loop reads CASSYGRAQYF. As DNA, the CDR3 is TGTGCCAGCAGTTACGGGAGGGCCCAGTACTTC.

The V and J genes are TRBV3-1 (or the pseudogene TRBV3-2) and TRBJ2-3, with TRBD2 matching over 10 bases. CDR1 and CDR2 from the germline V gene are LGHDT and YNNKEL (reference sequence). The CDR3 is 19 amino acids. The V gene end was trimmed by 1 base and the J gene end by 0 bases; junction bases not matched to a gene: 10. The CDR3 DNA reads TGTGCCAGCAGCCAAGGCGTAGCGGGGGGACACAATAGCACAGATACGCAGTATTTT. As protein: CASSQGVAGGHNSTDTQYF.

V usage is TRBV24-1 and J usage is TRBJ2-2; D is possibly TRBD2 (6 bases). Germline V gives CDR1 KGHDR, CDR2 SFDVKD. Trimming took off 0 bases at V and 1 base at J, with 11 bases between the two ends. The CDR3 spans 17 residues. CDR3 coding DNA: TGTGCCACCAGTGATTTGGGAGGGCGGGAGAACACCGGGGAGCTGTTTTTT. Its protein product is CATSDLGGRENTGELFF.

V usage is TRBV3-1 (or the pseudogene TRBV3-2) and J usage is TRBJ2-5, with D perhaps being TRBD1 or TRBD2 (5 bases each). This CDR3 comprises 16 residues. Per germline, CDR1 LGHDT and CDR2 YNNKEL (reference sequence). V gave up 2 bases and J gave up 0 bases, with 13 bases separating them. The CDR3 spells CASSQPGTANQETQYF. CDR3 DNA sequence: TGTGCCAGCAGCCAACCCGGGACGGCAAACCAAGAGACCCAGTACTTC.

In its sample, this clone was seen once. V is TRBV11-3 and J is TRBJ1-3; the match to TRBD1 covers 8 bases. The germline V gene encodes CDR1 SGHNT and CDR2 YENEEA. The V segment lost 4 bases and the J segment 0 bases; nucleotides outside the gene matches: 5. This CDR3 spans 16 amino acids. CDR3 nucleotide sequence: TGTGCCAGCAGCTGGCGGACAGGGACCTCTGGAAACACCATATATTTT. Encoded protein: CASSWRTGTSGNTIYF.

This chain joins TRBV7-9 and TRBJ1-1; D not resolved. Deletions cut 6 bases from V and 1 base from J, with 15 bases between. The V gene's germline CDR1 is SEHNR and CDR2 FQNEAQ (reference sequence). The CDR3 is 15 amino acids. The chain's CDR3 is CASSSRVPSNTEAFF. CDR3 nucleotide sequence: TGTGCCAGCAGTTCCCGGGTACCTTCGAACACTGAAGCTTTCTTT.

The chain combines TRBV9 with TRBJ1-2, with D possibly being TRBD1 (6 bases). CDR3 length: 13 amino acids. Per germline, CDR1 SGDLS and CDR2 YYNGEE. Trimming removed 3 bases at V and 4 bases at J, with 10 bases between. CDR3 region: CASSDGGLYGYTF. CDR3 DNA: TGTGCCAGCAGCGATGGGGGGCTCTATGGCTACACCTTC.

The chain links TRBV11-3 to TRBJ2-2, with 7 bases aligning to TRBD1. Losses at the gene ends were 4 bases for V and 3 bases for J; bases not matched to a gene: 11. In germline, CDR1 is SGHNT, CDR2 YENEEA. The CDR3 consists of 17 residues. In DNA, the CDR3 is TGTGCCAGCAGCTCAACGTGGGGACAGTCAGACACCGGGGAGCTGTTTTTT. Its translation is CASSSTWGQSDTGELFF.

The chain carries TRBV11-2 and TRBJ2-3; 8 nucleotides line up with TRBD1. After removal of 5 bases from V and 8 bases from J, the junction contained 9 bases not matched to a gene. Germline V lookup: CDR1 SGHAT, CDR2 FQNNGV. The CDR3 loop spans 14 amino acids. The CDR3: CASSIRTGPGTQYF. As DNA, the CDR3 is TGTGCCAGCAGCATACGGACAGGGCCAGGTACGCAGTATTTT.

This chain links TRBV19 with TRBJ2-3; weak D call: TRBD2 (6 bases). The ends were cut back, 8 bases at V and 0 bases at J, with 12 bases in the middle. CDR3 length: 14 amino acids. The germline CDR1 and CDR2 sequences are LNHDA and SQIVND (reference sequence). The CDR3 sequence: CASGAGTSTDTQYF. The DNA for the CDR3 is TGTGCCAGTGGGGCAGGGACTAGCACAGATACGCAGTATTTT.

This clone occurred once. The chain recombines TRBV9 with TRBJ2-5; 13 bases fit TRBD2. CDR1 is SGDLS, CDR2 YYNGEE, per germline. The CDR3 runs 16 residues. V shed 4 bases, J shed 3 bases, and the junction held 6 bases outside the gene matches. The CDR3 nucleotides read TGTGCCAGCAGCACTAGCGGGAGGGCCCAGGAAGAGACCCAGTACTTC. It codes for CASSTSGRAQEETQYF.

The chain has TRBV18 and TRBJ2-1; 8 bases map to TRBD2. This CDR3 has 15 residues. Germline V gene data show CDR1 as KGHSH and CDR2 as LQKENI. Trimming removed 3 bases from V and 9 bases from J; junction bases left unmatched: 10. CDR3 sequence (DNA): TGTGCCAGCTCACCGAAGGCGGGGGGCCTCATTGAGCAGTTCTTC. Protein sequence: CASSPKAGGLIEQFF.